This T cell receptor beta chain appears in the sequencing data of a study of T cells in Graves' hyperthyroidism and ophthalmopathy. Regarding the study as a whole: Classification by a 13 V-J model distinguished ophthalmopathy from stable hyperthyroidism.

For this clonotype: Its antigen is unknown. This likely comes from a read error, as the CDR3 has no conserved phenylalanine or tryptophan at its end.

Researchers amplified the TCR beta CDR3 regions from RNA transcripts. First-round RT-PCR of the TCR CDR3 relied on the HTBI primer set. MiXCR was run by TCRdb on the multiplex PCR reads, yielding one entry per CDR3 protein. The repertoire consists of 600,000 to 700,000 distinct CDR3 sequences, with over 40% occurring once and the leading ten covering under 8%. Patients were excluded because of uncontrolled infection, other autoimmune disease, pregnancy or lactation. The diagnostic basis comprised clinical symptoms, serum thyroxine and TRAb, thyroid ultrasound and orbital computed tomography. The CDR3 sequence is 16 residues long. CDR1 SQVTM and CDR2 ANQGSEA come from the germline V gene. V shed 6 bases and J shed 1 base, with 21 bases lying between them.

The chain uses TRBV29-1 and TRBJ1-1; no definite D call. This clonotype originated in an adult man with Graves' disease, either hyperthyroidism or ophthalmopathy (not recorded which). Sequencing was performed on peripheral blood or thyroid tissue (not recorded which). The chain's CDR3 is CSVPDPATDENTEAFL. DNA of the CDR3: TGCAGCGTCCCTGATCCAGCAACGGACGAGAACACTGAAGCTTTCCTT.